The T cell receptor beta chain described here comes from a study of blood T cell repertoires in COVID-19. Study summary: Sites across the United States, Italy and Spain contributed samples from acute and convalescent COVID-19.

For this clone: An end of the junction does not agree with germline; a read error may underlie this.

Here immunoSEQ multiplex PCR was the method, and the copy in TCRdb shows in-frame clones only, minus some. There are about 430,000 clones in the sample; 88% occur only once, and approximately 1.3% lies in the top ten. The cohort comprised adults aged roughly 18 to 95 years residing in 20 to 25 US areas. The sequenced sample consisted of PBMCs or T cells enriched from blood (not recorded which). The clonotype originates from a woman between 18 and 30 years old who had been exposed to COVID-19.

The CDR3 region has the DNA TGTGCCAGCATCGGAGTCAATTCCACAAATACGCAGTATTTT. It specifies CASIGVNSTNTQYF. The V call is TRBV7-9, the J call TRBJ2-3; no clear D. CDR3 length: 14 amino acids. Germline V gene data show CDR1 as SEHNR and CDR2 as FQNEAQ (reference sequence).